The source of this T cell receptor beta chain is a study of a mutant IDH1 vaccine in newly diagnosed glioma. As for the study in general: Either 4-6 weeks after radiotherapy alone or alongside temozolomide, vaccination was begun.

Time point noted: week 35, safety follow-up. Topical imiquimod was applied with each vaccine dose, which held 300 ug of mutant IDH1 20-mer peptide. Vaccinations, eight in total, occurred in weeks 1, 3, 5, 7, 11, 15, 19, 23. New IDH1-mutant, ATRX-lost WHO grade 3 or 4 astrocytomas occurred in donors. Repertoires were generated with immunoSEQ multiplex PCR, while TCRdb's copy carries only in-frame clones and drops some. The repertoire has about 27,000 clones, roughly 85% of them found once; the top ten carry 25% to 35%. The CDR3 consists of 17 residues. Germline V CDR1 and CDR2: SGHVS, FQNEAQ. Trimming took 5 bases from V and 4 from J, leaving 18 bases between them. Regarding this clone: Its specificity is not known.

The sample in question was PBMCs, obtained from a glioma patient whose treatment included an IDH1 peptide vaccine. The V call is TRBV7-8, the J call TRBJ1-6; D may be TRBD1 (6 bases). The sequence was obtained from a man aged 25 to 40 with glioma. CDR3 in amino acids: CASSPRTAGAYNSPLHF. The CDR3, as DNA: TGTGCCAGCAGCCCACGGACAGCGGGTGCTTATAATTCACCCCTCCACTTT.